The source of this T cell receptor beta chain is a study of molecular identifiers for immune sequencing clone quantification. In this sample, this clonotype turned up many times. With V trimmed by 5 bases and J by 9 bases, 8 bases remained unmatched. The CDR3 consists of 14 residues. The V gene's germline CDR1 is SQVTM and CDR2 ANQGSEA. TCRdb itself ran the PCR reads through MiXCR, one entry per CDR3 protein. This table has just under 65,000 distinct CDR3 sequences, 15% to 20% appearing once. The source material was naive CD8+ T cells from blood, with Jurkat cell RNA spiked in. This sample's subset: FACS-sorted CD8+CD4-CCR7+CD45RA+ naive T cells. This clonotype was obtained from a human donor in good health. Some libraries in this study had Jurkat cell RNA spiked in. The J gene is TRBJ2-1, the V gene TRBV29-1; 12 positions match TRBD2. The CDR3 here is CSVRLAGAFGEQFF. The CDR3 nucleotides are TGCAGCGTTAGACTAGCGGGAGCGTTCGGTGAGCAGTTCTTC.